This TCR beta chain was recovered during a study of cytomegalovirus exposure and HLA in healthy donors. The method was immunoSEQ multiplex PCR; TCRdb's version includes in-frame clones alone and lacks a portion of them. In the table there are around 190,000 clones, roughly 82% of which are singletons. This CDR3 comprises 14 residues. The ends were cut back, 3 bases at V and 4 bases at J, with 12 bases in the middle. CDR1 is LNHDA and CDR2 is SQIVND in the germline V gene (reference sequence). General study findings and limits: Rare TCR sequences predominated, though certain public TCRs were found in many donors. There were a few CMV-associated chains whose specificity for CMV antigens was confirmed in vitro. Subsequent analysis of the 95 to 150 validation repertoires found a tendency for first-cohort TCR clusters to co-occur. Altogether, about 160 TCR beta chains were recorded as cytomegalovirus-associated.

With regard to this clone: The antigen remains unidentified.

This clonotype originated in a woman between 18 and 29 years old in good health and CMV-seronegative. V and J are TRBV19 and TRBJ1-2, with a weak D call TRBD1 (6 bases). Sequenced sample: PBMCs. CDR3 coding DNA: TGTGCCAGTAGTATCTACAGGGAATCCTATGGCTACACCTTC. It encodes CASSIYRESYGYTF. Variable domain in full (rest from reference TRBV19 and TRBJ1-2): DGGITQSPKYLFRKEGQNVTLSCEQNLNHDAMYWYRQDPGQGLRLIYYSQIVNDFQKGDIAEGYSVSREKKESFPLTVTSAQKNPTAFYLCASSIYRESYGYTFGSGTRLTVV.